The 27 T cell receptor beta chains listed next were all sequenced from one sample in a study of shared clonotypes between healthy human individuals. Naivety among CD8 cells was defined by CD45RO negativity and positive CCR7 selection, thereby excluding terminally differentiated effector memory CD45RA+ cells. Sequencing was performed with immunoSEQ multiplex PCR; in TCRdb, only in-frame clones are kept and a portion is missing. The top ten hold 1.5% to 2% of the sample, which has about 2.1 million clones, around 93% seen once. The sequencing input was naive CD8+ T cells from PBMCs. Receptors were obtained from a man aged 18 to 29 in good health. Some clones in this sample may be carry-over from other donors' samples.

This clone was detected only a few times. The chain has TRBV2 and TRBJ1-2; D is perhaps TRBD1 (6 bases). Trimming cost V 7 bases and J 6 bases, with 15 bases left between them. Germline V gene sequence: CDR1 SNHLY, CDR2 FYNNEI. This CDR3 contains 13 residues. The CDR3 nucleotides read TGTGCCAGCACGGGGGCAAGGGTGGATGGCTACACCTTC. This codes for CASTGARVDGYTF.

This clone was counted once. The chain has TRBV6-4 and TRBJ1-5, with a weak D call TRBD1 (6 bases). The germline V gene has CDR1 MRHNA and CDR2 SNTAGT. This CDR3 comprises 12 residues. V lost 11 bases, J lost 3 bases, and 11 bases lay in between. The chain's CDR3 is CAGRGVNQPQHF. The CDR3 DNA reads as TGTGCCGGGAGGGGGGTCAATCAGCCCCAGCATTTT.

J is TRBJ2-7 and V is TRBV11-3, with TRBD1 as a possible D gene (6 bases). The CDR3 is 15 residues long. Trimming took off 5 bases at V and 0 bases at J, with 14 bases between the two ends. Germline loops: CDR1 SGHNT, CDR2 YENEEA. The CDR3 here is CASSRNRESSYEQYF. As DNA, the CDR3 is TGTGCCAGCAGCCGGAACAGGGAAAGCTCCTACGAGCAGTACTTC.

The chain uses TRBV27 and TRBJ1-5; a possible D gene is TRBD1 (5 bases). The CDR3 totals 15 residues. Between the trimmed V and J ends, which lost 2 bases and 4 bases, there was a span of 12 bases. Germline V gene lookup returns CDR1 MNHEY and CDR2 SMNVEV (reference sequence). The CDR3 sequence: CASSLMVGGNQPQHF. The CDR3 DNA reads as TGTGCCAGCAGTTTAATGGTTGGGGGGAATCAGCCCCAGCATTTT.

The chain recombines TRBV10-3 with TRBJ2-3; unclear D gene. The CDR3 is made up of 12 amino acids. CDR1 is ENHRY, CDR2 SYGVKD, per germline. V was pared by 6 bases and J by 6 bases, with 10 bases between. The CDR3 sequence: CAISVVGDTQYF. The CDR3 DNA reads TGTGCCATCAGCGTTGTGGGTGATACGCAGTATTTT.

The genes are TRBV27 and TRBJ1-5; 7 bases agree with TRBD1. Germline V lookup: CDR1 MNHEY, CDR2 SMNVEV (reference sequence). V lost 3 bases and J lost 0; bases outside the gene matches: 2. This CDR3 region has 15 residues. The CDR3 nucleotides are TGTGCCAGCAGTTTGGGGACAGATAGCAATCAGCCCCAGCATTTT. Translation gives CASSLGTDSNQPQHF.

This chain uses TRBV28 with TRBJ2-1, with TRBD2 as a possible D gene (6 bases). Germline values: CDR1 MDHEN, CDR2 SYDVKM. Trimming removed 5 bases at V and 5 bases at J, with 16 bases between. This CDR3 has 15 residues. Here the CDR3 DNA reads TGTGCCAGCAGTACGGCTAGCGAACTACACAATGAGCAGTTCTTC. Translated: CASSTASELHNEQFF.

As for this clone: Other nucleotide sequences from this sample produce the same CDR3. This chain joins TRBV11-2 and TRBJ2-7, with D possibly TRBD1 on 7 matching bases. There are 15 residues in the CDR3. Per the germline V gene, CDR1 is SGHAT and CDR2 is FQNNGV. V lost 5 bases and J 3 bases, leaving 17 bases between the germline ends. Here the CDR3 DNA reads TGTGCCAGCAGCCTTGGAGGGGGCCTAAGCTACGAGCAGTACTTC. It encodes CASSLGGGLSYEQYF. Full variable domain (rest looked up from reference TRBV11-2 and TRBJ2-7): EAGVAQSPRYKIIEKRQSVAFWCNPISGHATLYWYQQILGQGPKLLIQFQNNGVVDDSQLPKDRFSAERLKGVDSTLKIQPAKLEDSAVYLCASSLGGGLSYEQYFGPGTRLTVT.

The rearrangement joins TRBV28 to TRBJ1-6, with D uncertain. CDR1 and CDR2 (germline): MDHEN, SYDVKM. V dropped 5 bases and J dropped 10 bases, with 15 bases sitting between them. The CDR3 runs 14 residues. This chain's CDR3 is CASSPEGWSSPLHF. CDR3 DNA: TGTGCCAGCAGTCCGGAGGGATGGAGCTCACCCCTCCACTTT.

The V and J genes are TRBV19 and TRBJ1-4; 8 bases match TRBD1. Losses at the gene ends were 3 bases for V and 1 base for J; bases not matched to a gene: 4. The CDR3 length is 16 residues. The germline V gene has CDR1 LNHDA and CDR2 SQIVND (reference sequence). The CDR3 reads CASSIGTGGTNEKLFF. Written as DNA, the CDR3 is TGTGCCAGTAGTATCGGAACAGGGGGAACTAATGAAAAACTGTTTTTT. Looking up the rest from reference TRBV19 and TRBJ1-4 gives the full variable domain: DGGITQSPKYLFRKEGQNVTLSCEQNLNHDAMYWYRQDPGQGLRLIYYSQIVNDFQKGDIAEGYSVSREKKESFPLTVTSAQKNPTAFYLCASSIGTGGTNEKLFFGSGTQLSVL.

The rearrangement uses TRBV27 and TRBJ1-1; tentative D call: TRBD1 (5 bases). CDR1 MNHEY and CDR2 SMNVEV come from the germline V gene (reference sequence). The CDR3 is 14 residues long. The V gene lost 4 bases and the J gene lost 7 bases, with 16 bases spanning the gap. CDR3 region: CASSSSTERGEAFF. CDR3 DNA: TGTGCCAGCAGTTCGTCGACAGAACGTGGTGAAGCTTTCTTT.

The V gene is TRBV5-1, the J gene TRBJ2-1; 7 bases agree with TRBD2. This CDR3 is 15 amino acids long. V dropped 2 bases and J dropped 9; count of bases not matched to a gene: 11. CDR1 SGHRS and CDR2 YFSETQ come from the germline V gene. The CDR3 nucleotides read TGCGCCAGCAGCTTAAAAGGACTAGTCGGGATTGAGCAGTTCTTC. Amino acids: CASSLKGLVGIEQFF.

The gene calls are TRBV27 and TRBJ2-1, with 10 nucleotides matching TRBD1. The germline CDR1 and CDR2 sequences are MNHEY and SMNVEV (reference sequence). The CDR3 consists of 14 residues. V was clipped by 2 bases and J by 5 bases; unmatched bases: 0. DNA for the CDR3: TGTGCCAGCAGTTTAGGACAGGGGGACAATGAGCAGTTCTTC. It specifies CASSLGQGDNEQFF.

The chain links TRBV28 to TRBJ2-1; no reliable D call. The V gene's germline CDR1 is MDHEN and CDR2 SYDVKM. CDR3 length: 14 amino acids. The V gene lost 6 bases and the J gene lost 2 bases, with 11 bases spanning the gap. CDR3 residues: CASSPDTPYNEQFF. In DNA form, the CDR3 reads TGTGCCAGCAGCCCCGATACCCCCTACAATGAGCAGTTCTTC.

This sequence joins TRBV6-5 and TRBJ1-2; 7 bases are shared with TRBD1. CDR3 size: 15 residues. Germline CDR1 is MNHEY and CDR2 is SVGAGI. V shed 0 bases and J 3 bases; nucleotides not matched to a gene: 4. CDR3 sequence (DNA): TGTGCCAGCAGTTACTCGTACACAGGGGACTATGGCTACACCTTC. Translating it yields CASSYSYTGDYGYTF.

A single count supports this clone. Within the sample, other DNA sequences also encode this same CDR3. The genes are TRBV7-2 and TRBJ1-2; D not resolved. Trimming took off 1 base at V and 2 bases at J, with 2 bases between the two ends. The CDR3 is 12 residues long. CDR1 SGHTA and CDR2 FQGNSA come from the germline V gene. The CDR3 sequence: CASSLGNYGYTF. CDR3 nucleotide sequence: TGTGCCAGCAGCTTAGGAAACTATGGCTACACCTTC. Using reference TRBV7-2 and TRBJ1-2 for the parts outside the CDR3, the full variable domain is GAGVSQSPSNKVTEKGKDVELRCDPISGHTALYWYRQSLGQGLEFLIYFQGNSAPDKSGLPSDRFSAERTGGSVSTLTIQRTQQEDSAVYLCASSLGNYGYTFGSGTRLTVV.

The chain uses TRBV19 and TRBJ1-5; 7 bases align to TRBD1. The CDR3 sequence is 15 residues long. The V segment lost 6 bases and the J segment 0 bases; nucleotides outside the gene matches: 5. In germline, CDR1 is LNHDA, CDR2 SQIVND (reference sequence). The CDR3 here is CASRKWDSSNQPQHF. CDR3 bases: TGTGCCAGTAGGAAATGGGACAGTAGCAATCAGCCCCAGCATTTT.

The chain joins TRBV5-4 to TRBJ2-3, with 12 bases fitting TRBD2. V lost 7 bases and J lost 5; bases outside the gene matches: 5. Germline V CDR1 and CDR2: SGHNT, YYREEE (reference sequence). The CDR3 has 14 amino acids. The CDR3 sequence is CASRLAGDRDTQYF. In nucleotides, the CDR3 is TGTGCCAGCCGACTAGCGGGAGATCGAGATACGCAGTATTTT.

This chain joins TRBV7-2 and TRBJ1-2; the D gene is possibly TRBD1 (5 bases). CDR3 length: 14 residues. The germline gives CDR1 SGHTA, CDR2 FQGNSA. Trimming removed 1 base at V and 3 bases at J, with 9 bases between. CDR3 DNA sequence: TGTGCCAGCAGCTTAGTTCCGGGGGACTATGGCTACACCTTC. Translating gives CASSLVPGDYGYTF.

The rearrangement links TRBV28 to TRBJ1-4; 7 bases fit TRBD1. Per germline, CDR1 MDHEN and CDR2 SYDVKM. The CDR3 runs to 16 residues. J lost 5 bases, V lost 4 bases, and 10 bases had no gene match. Here the CDR3 reads CASSSYRQGRNEKLFF. The CDR3 DNA sequence: TGTGCCAGCAGTTCGTACCGACAGGGTCGAAATGAAAAACTGTTTTTT.

J is TRBJ2-1 and V is TRBV4-2; 11 nucleotides align to TRBD2. Germline CDR1 LGHNA, CDR2 YNFKEQ. The CDR3 runs to 16 residues. Trimming removed 0 bases from V and 11 bases from J; junction bases left unmatched: 9. CDR3 loop: CASSQDRIAGGPKQFF. CDR3 nucleotide sequence: TGTGCCAGCAGCCAAGATAGAATAGCGGGAGGGCCTAAGCAGTTCTTC.

This clone was counted between two and nine times. The CDR3 region is CASRVLGSEQFF. In DNA, the CDR3 is TGTGCCAGCAGAGTACTGGGGAGTGAGCAGTTCTTC. The chain has TRBV2 and TRBJ2-1, with a tentative D call TRBD2 (5 bases). V shed 6 bases and J shed 9 bases, with 12 bases lying between them. CDR3 length equals 12 residues. Germline CDR1 SNHLY, CDR2 FYNNEI.

CDR3 protein: CASSQGGTASTDTQYF. CDR3 nucleotide sequence: TGTGCCAGCAGCCAAGGGGGAACGGCTAGCACAGATACGCAGTATTTT. V gene TRBV14 combines with J gene TRBJ2-3; unclear D gene. The CDR3 has 16 residues. Trimming took 1 base from V and 0 from J, leaving 11 bases between them. Germline lookup yields CDR1 SGHDN and CDR2 FVKESK.

The CDR3: CASSLAGVSNQPQHF. The CDR3 region has the DNA TGTGCCAGCAGCTTGGCGGGGGTAAGCAATCAGCCCCAGCATTTT. The chain couples TRBV5-5 to TRBJ1-5, with D perhaps matching TRBD1 (5 bases). Germline loops: CDR1 SGHKS, CDR2 YYEKEE (reference sequence). The CDR3 length is 15 residues. Trimming shortened V by 0 bases and J by 1 base, and 8 bases separated the two germline ends.

About this clone itself: The sample holds other DNA sequences that translate to the same CDR3. This rearrangement joins TRBV7-9 to TRBJ2-1; the match to TRBD2 covers 8 bases. The junction had 4 bases not matched to a gene; V was cut back by 3 bases and J by 0 bases. There are 16 residues in the CDR3. Germline CDR1 SEHNR, CDR2 FQNEAQ (reference sequence). The CDR3 bases are TGTGCCAGCAGCTTCCCCAGCGGGAGCTCCTACAATGAGCAGTTCTTC. Translation gives CASSFPSGSSYNEQFF.

This clone was found once. Other DNA sequences in the sample encode the same CDR3. The V and J genes are TRBV28 and TRBJ1-5; D ambiguous. The CDR3 extends over 14 amino acids. Germline lookup yields CDR1 MDHEN and CDR2 SYDVKM. V lost 0 bases to trimming and J lost 4 bases, with 7 bases between them. Here the CDR3 DNA reads TGTGCCAGCAGTTTATGGGCCGGGAATCAGCCCCAGCATTTT. Translating it yields CASSLWAGNQPQHF.

The chain recombines TRBV13 with TRBJ2-5; D possibly matches TRBD1 or TRBD2 (5 bases each). Germline V lookup: CDR1 PRHDT, CDR2 FYEKMQ (reference sequence). V gave up 5 bases and J gave up 5 bases, with 18 bases separating them. CDR3 length equals 15 residues. The CDR3 reads CASSPPGSLGETQYF. CDR3 nucleotide sequence: TGTGCCAGCAGCCCTCCAGGGAGTTTGGGGGAGACCCAGTACTTC.